Sequencing of this TCR beta chain was carried out in a study of T cell responses to AZD1222 COVID-19 vaccine. Looking at the study overall: Second doses were pooled across both intervals (about 4 or about 12 weeks).

Germline CDR1 reads LGHDT; CDR2 reads YNNKEL (reference sequence). V lost 4 bases and J lost 6, with 15 bases in between. CDR3 length: 14 residues. Data came from immunoSEQ multiplex PCR; TCRdb stores just in-frame clones and leaves some out. The profile covers 75,000 to 100,000 clones, with approximately 91% appearing a single time and under 7% taken by the ten largest. Whole-study results and caveats: Donors skewed white British and female; clonal diversity was possibly underestimated. Baseline testing showed seropositivity in only six AZD1222 recipients.

A word on this clone: Its target is not known.

The TCR originated in an adult in good health. The sample was peripheral blood, taken on day 0 of AZD1222 vaccination. The rearrangement joins TRBV3-1 (or the pseudogene TRBV3-2) to TRBJ1-2; a possible D gene is TRBD1 (5 bases). As DNA, the CDR3 is TGTGCCAGCAGCCGAGGGACGTGGCTAAATGGCTACACCTTC. It codes for CASSRGTWLNGYTF.